This entry lists 14 T cell receptor beta chains sequenced from one sample in a study of CD8+CD57+ T cells in acquired aplastic anemia. Patients selected for sequencing had displayed CD8+CD57+ cell expansion by flow cytometry. Genomic DNA served as template for TCR beta VDJ and CDR3 profiling. TCRdb re-called the reads through MiXCR, storing one row per CDR3 protein. The sample has some 180,000 distinct CDR3 sequences, more than 60% seen once; the top ten hold approximately 46%. What was sequenced was sorted CD4+, CD8+, or CD8+CD57+ T cells (not recorded which) from PBMCs. These TCRs come from a human donor with aplastic anemia.

V and J are TRBV6-1 and TRBJ2-2, with 8 bases lining up with TRBD2. Germline V gives CDR1 MNHNS, CDR2 SASEGT. V shed 11 bases and J 10 bases; nucleotides not matched to a gene: 15. This CDR3 comprises 14 residues. As DNA, the CDR3 is TGTGCCGTATCCGGGACTAGTGGGGCTGAGGAGCTGTTTTTT. Translating gives CAVSGTSGAEELFF.

The chain links TRBV5-1 to TRBJ2-7; D might be TRBD1 (5 bases). The V end was cut by 1 base, the J end by 0 bases, with 14 bases between. The CDR3 length is 16 residues. The germline V gene encodes CDR1 SGHRS and CDR2 YFSETQ. In DNA form, the CDR3 reads TGCGCCAGCAGCTTGCGTGGGGCGCGCAGCTCCTACGAGCAGTACTTC. Its translation is CASSLRGARSSYEQYF. Together with reference TRBV5-1 and TRBJ2-7, the CDR3 gives the full variable domain: KAGVTQTPRYLIKTRGQQVTLSCSPISGHRSVSWYQQTPGQGLQFLFEYFSETQRNKGNFPGRFSGRQFSNSRSEMNVSTLELGDSALYLCASSLRGARSSYEQYFGPGTRLTVT.

This rearrangement joins TRBV12-3 or TRBV12-4 to TRBJ1-1, with a possible D match to TRBD1 (6 bases). The CDR3 runs to 13 residues. With 6 bases removed from V and 7 bases from J, the gap between germline ends came to 15 bases. The DNA of the CDR3 is TGTGCCAGCAGACCTGCGGGGGGCAGTGAAGCTTTCTTT. Translating it yields CASRPAGGSEAFF.

This clonotype was recorded at least ten times. V usage is TRBV4-1 and J usage is TRBJ2-1, with D possibly matching TRBD2 (7 bases). The V gene's germline CDR1 is MGHRA and CDR2 YSYEKL. V shed 5 bases and J shed 7 bases, with 18 bases lying between them. The CDR3 has 15 residues. This CDR3 reads CASSYRVGGPNEQFF. The CDR3 DNA reads as TGCGCCAGCAGCTATAGGGTGGGGGGGCCAAATGAGCAGTTCTTC.

The chain uses TRBV9 and TRBJ2-2; TRBD1 is a possible D gene (5 bases). Germline V gene data show CDR1 as SGDLS and CDR2 as YYNGEE. This CDR3 has 14 residues. V lost 4 bases, J lost 4 bases, and 11 bases lay in between. CDR3 nucleotides: TGTGCCAGCAGCCCCCAGACAGTCACCGGGGAGCTGTTTTTT. Amino acid sequence: CASSPQTVTGELFF.

The chain carries TRBV6-4 and TRBJ2-6; D is uncertain. This CDR3 comprises 15 residues. Germline V CDR1 and CDR2: MRHNA, SNTAGT. With 2 bases removed from V and 0 bases from J, the gap between germline ends came to 5 bases. In DNA form, the CDR3 reads TGTGCCAGCAGTGACGACAACTCTGGGGCCAACGTCCTGACTTTC. Translation gives CASSDDNSGANVLTF.

This clonotype has at least ten counts. In DNA form, the CDR3 reads TGTGCCAGCAGTTACTCGAAACGGGGGCCCCACTACGAGCAGTACTTC. Translated: CASSYSKRGPHYEQYF. This chain uses TRBV6-5 with TRBJ2-7; D might be TRBD1 or TRBD2, each matching 6 bases. The CDR3 consists of 16 residues. The V gene lost 0 bases and the J gene lost 3 bases, with 15 bases spanning the gap. The germline V gene has CDR1 MNHEY and CDR2 SVGAGI.

For the CDR3, the DNA is TGCAGTGCTGAAGGACAGCATAACACTGAAGCTTTCTTT. Protein: CSAEGQHNTEAFF. The chain uses TRBV20-1 and TRBJ1-1; a weak D match, TRBD1 (6 bases). Germline V gene data show CDR1 as DFQATT and CDR2 as SNEGSKA (reference sequence). With 5 bases removed from V and 2 bases from J, the gap between germline ends came to 12 bases. This CDR3 contains 13 residues.

This rearrangement joins TRBV4-1 to TRBJ2-7; the D gene is possibly TRBD2 (5 bases). The CDR3 contains 15 residues. V lost 3 bases to trimming and J lost 5 bases, with 17 bases between them. Per the germline V gene, CDR1 is MGHRA and CDR2 is YSYEKL. CDR3 amino acids: CASSQRVGGLHEQYF. The CDR3, as DNA: TGCGCCAGCAGCCAGAGGGTAGGAGGTCTGCACGAGCAGTACTTC.

This chain links TRBV6-5 with TRBJ1-1; no definite D call. The length of the CDR3 is 15 residues. Germline values: CDR1 MNHEY, CDR2 SVGAGI. Trimming took off 0 bases at V and 1 base at J, with 9 bases between the two ends. The CDR3 coding sequence is TGTGCCAGCAGTTACTCTGCAGCTCAGAACACTGAAGCTTTCTTT. Protein: CASSYSAAQNTEAFF.

The chain has TRBV15 and TRBJ2-7; D is perhaps TRBD2 (5 bases). V lost 3 bases and J lost 2, with 14 bases in between. Per the germline V gene, CDR1 is LNHNV and CDR2 is YYDKDF (reference sequence). The CDR3 has 15 residues. The CDR3 sequence: CATSRGSALTYEQYF. Here the CDR3 DNA reads TGTGCCACCAGCAGGGGTAGCGCCCTGACCTACGAGCAGTACTTC.

In this sample, this clonotype turned up many times. The chain employs TRBV29-1 and TRBJ1-1; D gene ambiguous. Germline V gene sequence: CDR1 SQVTM, CDR2 ANQGSEA. The CDR3 consists of 14 residues. With 0 bases removed from V and 4 bases from J, the gap between germline ends came to 12 bases. The CDR3 coding sequence is TGCAGCGTTGAAGAGGAATGGGCTTTCACTGAAGCTTTCTTT. Its protein product is CSVEEEWAFTEAFF.

Many counts were recorded for this clonotype. The genes are TRBV4-1 and TRBJ1-3; no reliable D call. This CDR3 comprises 14 residues. V was cut by 1 base and J by 4 bases, with 8 bases left in between. CDR1 is MGHRA and CDR2 is YSYEKL in the germline V gene. In DNA form, the CDR3 reads TGCGCCAGCAGCCAAGTCTGGGAAGGAAACACCATATATTTT. Translating it yields CASSQVWEGNTIYF.

This clonotype occurred many times. The gene calls are TRBV27 and TRBJ1-6; D is uncertain. The CDR3 covers 13 residues. Germline CDR1 is MNHEY and CDR2 is SMNVEV (reference sequence). V was trimmed by 4 bases and J by 6 bases, leaving 7 bases between them. CDR3 region: CASSYSANSPLHF. The CDR3 DNA reads TGTGCCAGCAGTTACAGTGCTAATTCACCCCTCCACTTT.